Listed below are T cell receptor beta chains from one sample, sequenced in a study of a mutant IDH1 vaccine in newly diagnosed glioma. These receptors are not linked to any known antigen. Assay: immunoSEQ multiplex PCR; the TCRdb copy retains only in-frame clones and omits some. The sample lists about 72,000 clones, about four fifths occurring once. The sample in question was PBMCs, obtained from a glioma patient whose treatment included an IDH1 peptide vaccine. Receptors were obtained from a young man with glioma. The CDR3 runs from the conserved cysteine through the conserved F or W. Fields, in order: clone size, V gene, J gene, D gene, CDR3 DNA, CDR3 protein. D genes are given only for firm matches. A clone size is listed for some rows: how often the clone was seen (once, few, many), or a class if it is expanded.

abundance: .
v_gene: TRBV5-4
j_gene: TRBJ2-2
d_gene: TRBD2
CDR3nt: TGTGCCAGCAGCCCCACCGGACTAGCGGGGAACACCGGGGAGCTGTTTTTT
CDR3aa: CASSPTGLAGNTGELFF

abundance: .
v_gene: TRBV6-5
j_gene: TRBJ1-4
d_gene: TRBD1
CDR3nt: TGTGCCAGCAGTTACAGAGACAGGGTTGAAAAACTGTTTTTT
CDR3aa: CASSYRDRVEKLFF

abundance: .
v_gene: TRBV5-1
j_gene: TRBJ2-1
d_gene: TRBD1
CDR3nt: TGCGCCAGCAGCGTGGGACAGATCTCCTACAATGAGCAGTTCTTC
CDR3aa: CASSVGQISYNEQFF

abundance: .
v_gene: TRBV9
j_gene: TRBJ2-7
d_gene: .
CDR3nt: TGTGCCAGCAGCGTAGACTGGGACCGAGGGACCTACGAGCAGTACTTC
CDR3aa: CASSVDWDRGTYEQYF

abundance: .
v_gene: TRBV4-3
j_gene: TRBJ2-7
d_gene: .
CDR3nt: TGCGCCAGCAGCCAACAGGGTTACGAGCAGTACTTC
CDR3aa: CASSQQGYEQYF

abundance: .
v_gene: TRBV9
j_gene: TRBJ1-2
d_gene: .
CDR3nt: TGTGCCAGCAGCTCGAGGCTGGACAGAAACTATGGCTACACCTTC
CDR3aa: CASSSRLDRNYGYTF

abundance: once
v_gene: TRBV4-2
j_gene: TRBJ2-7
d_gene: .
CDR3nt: TGTGCCAGCAGCCATCCGGGAACCTACGAGCAGTACTTC
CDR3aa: CASSHPGTYEQYF

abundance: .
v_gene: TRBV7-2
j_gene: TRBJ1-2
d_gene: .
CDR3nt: TGTGCCAGCAGCTTAGGCCTTGGAGGGCTTTTTGGCTACACCTTC
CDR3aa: CASSLGLGGLFGYTF

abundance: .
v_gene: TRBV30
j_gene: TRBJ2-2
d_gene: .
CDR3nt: TGTGCCTGGAGCCCCTACCCAGGGACCACCGGGGAGCTGTTTTTT
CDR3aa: CAWSPYPGTTGELFF

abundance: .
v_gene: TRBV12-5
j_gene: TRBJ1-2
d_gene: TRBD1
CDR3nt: TGTGCTAGTGGTTTGGTATATTGGGGACAGCAAACGTTAAATGGCTATGGCTACACCTTC
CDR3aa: CASGLVYWGQQTLNGYGYTF

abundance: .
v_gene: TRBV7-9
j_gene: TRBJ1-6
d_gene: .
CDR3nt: TGTGCCAGCAGCTTAACAGGGCTTAATTCACCCCTCCACTTT
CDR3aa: CASSLTGLNSPLHF

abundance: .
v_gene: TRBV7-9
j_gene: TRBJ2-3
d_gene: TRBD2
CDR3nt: TGTGCCAGCAGCTTAGCGGGCGGGGGGGCAGATACGCAGTATTTT
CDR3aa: CASSLAGGGADTQYF